The following is a T cell receptor (beta chain) sequence with its context. Its antigen remains unknown. The source of the sample is a study of T cell responses to AZD1222 COVID-19 vaccine. Here immunoSEQ multiplex PCR was the method, and the copy in TCRdb shows in-frame clones only, minus some. The sample consists of about 99,000 clones, roughly 92% of them appearing once. Trimming at V came to 0 bases and at J to 3 bases, leaving 1 base not matched to a gene. CDR1 and CDR2 (germline): SGHRS, YFSETQ. The CDR3 length is 16 residues. Findings and caveats of the study: Across spike, vaccine-associated CD4 TCRs were found, dominant at 160-218 and 743-854. A mostly white British donor set with more females was recruited, and clonal diversity was possibly underestimated. Two AZD1222 administrations were followed by greater Spike-specific TCR breadth and depth.

The TCR sequence derives from an adult who received the AZD1222 COVID-19 vaccine. The V call is TRBV5-1, the J call TRBJ2-1; 12 positions match TRBD2. Sequencing was performed on peripheral blood, taken 28 days after the second AZD1222 dose. The CDR3 DNA follows: TGCGCCAGCAGCTTGGAACTAGCGGGAGGCTACAATGAGCAGTTCTTC. Translation: CASSLELAGGYNEQFF.